This passage covers 31 T cell receptor beta chains from one sample sequenced in a study of blood T cell repertoires in COVID-19. Profiled with immunoSEQ multiplex PCR; TCRdb holds only in-frame clones, not every one. The sample consists of tens of thousands of clones, approximately 70% of them appearing once. The source material was peripheral blood. All receptors come from a man older than 75 with acute or convalescent COVID-19.

The chain links TRBV3-1 (or the pseudogene TRBV3-2) to TRBJ2-3; D gene unclear. CDR1 LGHDT and CDR2 YNNKEL come from the germline V gene (reference sequence). Trimming removed 0 bases at V and 8 bases at J, with 9 bases between. The CDR3 has 13 residues. Written as DNA, the CDR3 is TGTGCCAGCAGCCAAGATCGGGTGACTACGCAGTATTTT. As protein: CASSQDRVTTQYF.

This clone was seen repeatedly, ten times or more. This chain connects TRBV7-9 to TRBJ1-6; 9 positions match TRBD1. From germline, CDR1 is SEHNR and CDR2 FQNEAQ (reference sequence). V was clipped by 5 bases and J by 3 bases; unmatched bases: 5. This CDR3 is built from 16 residues. The CDR3 DNA follows: TGTGCCAGCAGCCTTGGACAGGGGTTCTATAATTCACCCCTCCACTTT. Protein sequence: CASSLGQGFYNSPLHF. Looking up the rest from reference TRBV7-9 and TRBJ1-6 gives the full variable domain: DTGVSQNPRHKITKRGQNVTFRCDPISEHNRLYWYRQTLGQGPEFLTYFQNEAQLEKSRLLSDRFSAERPKGSFSTLEIQRTEQGDSAMYLCASSLGQGFYNSPLHFGNGTRLTVT.

The chain links TRBV11-1 to TRBJ2-3; TRBD2 matches at 8 bases. CDR1 SGHAT and CDR2 FQDESV come from the germline V gene (reference sequence). V lost 1 base, J lost 12 bases, and 6 bases stayed unmatched. This CDR3 is built from 13 residues. The CDR3 bases are TGTGCCAGCAGCTTAGGGAGGACTAGCATCCAGTATTTT. Amino acid sequence: CASSLGRTSIQYF. Variable domain in full (rest from reference TRBV11-1 and TRBJ2-3): EAEVAQSPRYKITEKSQAVAFWCDPISGHATLYWYRQILGQGPELLVQFQDESVVDDSQLPKDRFSAERLKGVDSTLKIQPAELGDSAMYLCASSLGRTSIQYFGPGTRLTVL.

The gene calls are TRBV7-9 and TRBJ2-3, with D unresolved. V dropped 3 bases and J dropped 6 bases, with 4 bases sitting between them. The germline V gene encodes CDR1 SEHNR and CDR2 FQNEAQ (reference sequence). The length of the CDR3 is 11 residues. The chain's CDR3 is CASSFEDTQYF. For the CDR3, the DNA is TGTGCCAGCAGCTTCGAGGATACGCAGTATTTT.

This clone has only a few counts. The chain carries TRBV15 and TRBJ2-2, with D tentatively TRBD1 (5 bases). This CDR3 is 16 amino acids long. Germline V gene data show CDR1 as LNHNV and CDR2 as YYDKDF (reference sequence). With 1 base removed from V and 7 bases from J, the gap between germline ends came to 16 bases. The DNA of the CDR3 is TGTGCCACCAGCAGAGGGGGCCGCATGGAAGGCGGGGAGCTGTTTTTT. Its protein product is CATSRGGRMEGGELFF.

This clone has just one count. This rearrangement joins TRBV9 to TRBJ1-1; D ambiguous. The V gene's germline CDR1 is SGDLS and CDR2 YYNGEE. V lost 2 bases to trimming and J lost 2 bases, with 7 bases between them. The CDR3 covers 13 residues. In nucleotides, the CDR3 is TGTGCCAGCAGCGTGGAGGGAAACACTGAAGCTTTCTTT. Translation gives CASSVEGNTEAFF.

The chain links TRBV6-5 to TRBJ2-5; 7 bases align to TRBD1. Trimming removed 6 bases from V and 5 bases from J; junction bases left unmatched: 9. The germline CDR1 and CDR2 sequences are MNHEY and SVGAGI. The CDR3 loop spans 14 amino acids. DNA of the CDR3: TGTGCCAGCAGGTCGACAGGGCCAGGGGAGACCCAGTACTTC. Translated, it gives CASRSTGPGETQYF.

The genes are TRBV9 and TRBJ2-3, with a possible D match to TRBD1 (6 bases). This CDR3 contains 15 residues. Germline V gene lookup returns CDR1 SGDLS and CDR2 YYNGEE. V was clipped by 0 bases and J by 6 bases, with 14 bases between them. The CDR3 spells CASSVAQGFADTQYF. CDR3 coding DNA: TGTGCCAGCAGCGTAGCGCAGGGGTTTGCGGATACGCAGTATTTT.

Only one count was recorded for this clone. The chain recombines TRBV10-3 with TRBJ2-7; possibly TRBD1 for D (5 bases). Germline V gives CDR1 ENHRY, CDR2 SYGVKD. V was clipped by 6 bases and J by 1 base, with 10 bases between them. CDR3 length equals 13 residues. This CDR3 is CAIRVDTSYEQYF. The CDR3 region has the DNA TGTGCCATCAGGGTGGACACATCCTACGAGCAGTACTTC.

The gene calls are TRBV19 and TRBJ1-6; 7 bases line up with TRBD1. Germline CDR1 is LNHDA and CDR2 is SQIVND (reference sequence). This CDR3 spans 15 amino acids. V gave up 3 bases and J gave up 8 bases; unmatched junction bases: 7. The CDR3 bases are TGTGCCAGTAGTATCCACACAGGGGTAGATTCACCCCTCCACTTT. Its translation is CASSIHTGVDSPLHF.

This clone was found a few times. This chain uses TRBV30 with TRBJ2-7; a possible D gene is TRBD1 (6 bases). The CDR3 contains 13 residues. Trimming stripped 0 bases from V and 5 bases from J, with 11 bases between. The germline V gene encodes CDR1 GTSNPN and CDR2 SVGIG (reference sequence). CDR3 DNA: TGTGCCTGGAGTGTGGGGGCGCGGGACGAGCAGTACTTC. It translates to CAWSVGARDEQYF.

The rearrangement joins TRBV21-1 to TRBJ2-5; the D call of TRBD2 is as the table states it, not checked on the DNA. TRBV21-1 is tagged as a pseudogene. The CDR3 totals 17 residues. The CDR3 here is CASSKGKREGFIKTQYF. DNA of the CDR3: TGTGCCAGCAGCAAAGGCAAGCGGGAGGGCTTCATAAAGACCCAGTACTTC.

This clone has a handful of counts. The rearrangement uses TRBV7-2 and TRBJ2-7; 11 bases map to TRBD2. The CDR3 runs 15 residues. Germline V CDR1 and CDR2: SGHTA, FQGNSA. Losses at the gene ends were 5 bases for V and 3 bases for J; bases not matched to a gene: 6. CDR3 residues: CASSITGTSGYEQYF. DNA for the CDR3: TGTGCCAGCAGCATCACCGGGACTAGCGGCTACGAGCAGTACTTC. Variable domain in full (rest from reference TRBV7-2 and TRBJ2-7): GAGVSQSPSNKVTEKGKDVELRCDPISGHTALYWYRQSLGQGLEFLIYFQGNSAPDKSGLPSDRFSAERTGGSVSTLTIQRTQQEDSAVYLCASSITGTSGYEQYFGPGTRLTVT.

This chain joins TRBV28 and TRBJ2-1; 9 bases map to TRBD1. The junction had 11 bases not matched to a gene; V was cut back by 8 bases and J by 9 bases. The CDR3 is 14 amino acids. In germline, CDR1 is MDHEN, CDR2 SYDVKM. CDR3 sequence (DNA): TGTGCCAGCCGACTCGGACAGGGGCATAGTGAGCAGTTCTTC. It encodes CASRLGQGHSEQFF.

The CDR3 spells CASNKAGATDTQYF. For the CDR3, the DNA is TGTGCCAGCAATAAGGCGGGAGCCACAGATACGCAGTATTTT. The chain links TRBV28 to TRBJ2-3; TRBD2 matches at 7 bases. The ends lost 7 bases at V and 2 bases at J; junction bases unmatched: 6. The CDR3 is 14 amino acids. Germline V lookup: CDR1 MDHEN, CDR2 SYDVKM.

The table lists this clone with a few counts. This sequence joins TRBV6-2 or TRBV6-3 and TRBJ1-2; the match to TRBD1 covers 7 bases. The CDR3 has 13 residues. The trim removed 6 bases at V and 2 bases at J, leaving 3 bases unmatched. Germline CDR1 MNHEY, CDR2 SVGEGT. CDR3 protein: CASSQTGNYGYTF. CDR3 in DNA: TGTGCCAGCAGCCAGACAGGGAACTATGGCTACACCTTC.

This clone has only a few counts. The gene calls are TRBV6-5 and TRBJ1-5; D is uncertain. V lost 8 bases and J lost 3, with 14 bases in between. There are 14 residues in the CDR3. The germline V gene has CDR1 MNHEY and CDR2 SVGAGI. The CDR3 DNA reads as TGTGCCAGCTCTCTCCAGGCAAACAATCAGCCCCAGCATTTT. Amino acid sequence: CASSLQANNQPQHF.

This clone was seen only a few times. The rearrangement uses TRBV15 and TRBJ1-4, with D possibly TRBD1 on 5 matching bases. Germline V lookup: CDR1 LNHNV, CDR2 YYDKDF (reference sequence). With 3 bases removed from V and 1 base from J, the gap between germline ends came to 9 bases. The CDR3 length is 15 residues. The CDR3: CATSSGHGTNEKLFF. CDR3 nucleotide sequence: TGTGCCACCAGCAGTGGACATGGAACTAATGAAAAACTGTTTTTT.

This clone came up once. This rearrangement joins TRBV6-2 or TRBV6-3 to TRBJ2-1; 11 bases align to TRBD2. Trimming removed 2 bases from V and 4 bases from J; junction bases left unmatched: 4. The CDR3 has 16 amino acids. Germline V lookup: CDR1 MNHEY, CDR2 SVGEGT. The CDR3 is CASSYGTSGGYNEQFF. CDR3 coding DNA: TGTGCCAGCAGTTACGGAACTAGCGGGGGTTACAATGAGCAGTTCTTC.

V gene TRBV19 combines with J gene TRBJ2-1; 11 bases are shared with TRBD2. This CDR3 contains 17 residues. J was trimmed by 10 bases and V by 1 base; bases with no gene match: 12. The germline V gene has CDR1 LNHDA and CDR2 SQIVND (reference sequence). The CDR3 is CASSIGLAGRPGREQFF. CDR3 bases: TGTGCCAGTAGTATAGGACTAGCGGGACGGCCGGGGAGGGAGCAGTTCTTC.

The chain employs TRBV5-6 and TRBJ1-2, with D maybe TRBD1 (6 bases). From germline, CDR1 is SGHDT and CDR2 YYEEEE. Trimming stripped 2 bases from V and 8 bases from J, with 13 bases between. This CDR3 contains 13 residues. CDR3 protein: CASSFSGVGGYTF. CDR3 DNA: TGTGCCAGCAGCTTCTCAGGGGTAGGCGGCTACACCTTC. Full variable domain (remainder filled in from reference TRBV5-6 and TRBJ1-2): DAGVTQSPTHLIKTRGQQVTLRCSPKSGHDTVSWYQQALGQGPQFIFQYYEEEERQRGNFPDRFSGHQFPNYSSELNVNALLLGDSALYLCASSFSGVGGYTFGSGTRLTVV.

J is TRBJ1-4 and V is TRBV5-1; unclear D gene. V shed 0 bases and J shed 7 bases, with 13 bases lying between them. Looked up from germline, CDR1 is SGHRS and CDR2 is YFSETQ. This CDR3 comprises 15 residues. The CDR3 sequence: CASSLGRSRAEKLFF. For the CDR3, the DNA is TGCGCCAGCAGCTTGGGGCGGAGTAGAGCTGAAAAACTGTTTTTT.

The J gene is TRBJ2-7, the V gene TRBV19; 8 bases map to TRBD2. Germline V CDR1 and CDR2: LNHDA, SQIVND (reference sequence). This CDR3 has 16 amino acids. Trimming at V came to 5 bases and at J to 1 base, leaving 10 bases not matched to a gene. CDR3 loop: CASSLQGREGSYEQYF. The CDR3 DNA follows: TGTGCCAGTAGTCTCCAGGGTCGGGAGGGGTCCTACGAGCAGTACTTC. Filled out from reference TRBV19 and TRBJ2-7, the complete variable domain reads DGGITQSPKYLFRKEGQNVTLSCEQNLNHDAMYWYRQDPGQGLRLIYYSQIVNDFQKGDIAEGYSVSREKKESFPLTVTSAQKNPTAFYLCASSLQGREGSYEQYFGPGTRLTVT.

The chain joins TRBV5-1 to TRBJ2-5, with D perhaps TRBD1 (6 bases). Per germline, CDR1 SGHRS and CDR2 YFSETQ. CDR3 length equals 16 residues. V was trimmed by 4 bases and J by 5 bases, leaving 21 bases between them. The CDR3 region is CASSPGPRGSSETQYF. DNA for the CDR3: TGCGCCAGCAGCCCTGGACCCAGGGGCAGTAGCGAGACCCAGTACTTC.

The genes are TRBV24-1 and TRBJ2-1; D possibly corresponds to TRBD2 (6 bases). Germline assignment: CDR1 KGHDR and CDR2 SFDVKD. The V end lost 0 bases, the J end lost 6 bases, and 11 bases lay between the germline ends. CDR3 length equals 15 residues. The CDR3 coding sequence is TGTGCCACCAGTGATTTGGGGGAGCGGGTCAATGAGCAGTTCTTC. Translation gives CATSDLGERVNEQFF.

Turning to this clone: One end of the junction fails to match germline, which may point to a read error. CDR3 nucleotide sequence: TGTGCCAGCAGTTTAGTCTCGGCAGGAATACCGTTCTTT. This translates into CASSLVSAGIPFF. The chain joins TRBV12-3 or TRBV12-4 to TRBJ1-6; no definite D call. There are 13 residues in the CDR3.

The gene calls are TRBV7-2 and TRBJ2-2; 13 nucleotides align to TRBD2. The V segment lost 1 base and the J segment 6 bases; nucleotides outside the gene matches: 2. CDR1 is SGHTA, CDR2 FQGNSA, per germline. The CDR3 covers 16 residues. The CDR3 DNA sequence: TGTGCCAGCAGCTTAGGACTAGCGGGAGGAGCCGGGGAGCTGTTTTTT. This translates into CASSLGLAGGAGELFF.

The chain links TRBV7-4 to TRBJ1-6; D is undetermined. The germline gives CDR1 SGHVT, CDR2 SQSDAQ. The CDR3 consists of 18 residues. Trimming shortened V by 2 bases and J by 0 bases, and 14 bases separated the two germline ends. The CDR3 nucleotides are TGTGCCAGCAGCTTAAGCGTGGAGAAGAGCTCCTATAATTCACCCCTCCACTTT. Translation gives CASSLSVEKSSYNSPLHF.

The V gene is TRBV7-2, the J gene TRBJ1-4; TRBD1 aligns across 12 bases. CDR1 is SGHTA, CDR2 FQGNSA, per germline. V gave up 1 base and J gave up 8 bases; unmatched junction bases: 2. The CDR3 runs to 15 residues. The CDR3 loop is CASSLGGTGGEKLFF. CDR3 nucleotide sequence: TGTGCCAGCAGCTTAGGTGGGACAGGGGGCGAAAAACTGTTTTTT.

The gene calls are TRBV9 and TRBJ2-1; 9 nucleotides line up with TRBD1. Germline V gives CDR1 SGDLS, CDR2 YYNGEE. This CDR3 is built from 15 residues. V dropped 1 base and J dropped 6; count of bases not matched to a gene: 5. CDR3 region: CASSVRGQGTNEQFF. The CDR3 DNA is TGTGCCAGCAGCGTACGAGGACAGGGGACCAATGAGCAGTTCTTC. Full variable domain (missing parts from reference TRBV9 and TRBJ2-1): DSGVTQTPKHLITATGQRVTLRCSPRSGDLSVYWYQQSLDQGLQFLIQYYNGEERAKGNILERFSAQQFPDLHSELNLSSLELGDSALYFCASSVRGQGTNEQFFGPGTRLTVL.

This chain joins TRBV6-5 and TRBJ2-2; weak D call: TRBD1 (5 bases). This CDR3 has 15 residues. The V end was cut by 5 bases, the J end by 1 base, with 11 bases between. Germline V gene lookup returns CDR1 MNHEY and CDR2 SVGAGI. DNA of the CDR3: TGTGCCAGCAGTACCCGACAGTGGAACACCGGGGAGCTGTTTTTT. As protein: CASSTRQWNTGELFF.